Below, 29 T cell receptor beta chains from the same sample are listed, as sequenced in a study of beta chain features in type 1 diabetes. The investigators reverse transcribed all of the isolated RNA, so they sequenced expressed TCRB transcripts. The protocol was immunoSEQ multiplex PCR, while the TCRdb copy is restricted to in-frame clones and leaves out a portion. The table includes 250,000 to 350,000 clones, 12% to 15% detected once. The sequencing sample was made of central memory CD4+ T cells from blood. The receptors here all came from a man aged 25 to 45 in good health.

This clone occurred a few times. Other DNA variants within this sample encode the same CDR3. The CDR3 region is CSVAGYGYTF. The CDR3 nucleotides read TGCAGCGTTGCAGGCTATGGCTACACCTTC. The chain has TRBV29-1 and TRBJ1-2, with D hard to call. Trimming removed 4 bases at V and 4 bases at J, with 4 bases between. Looked up from germline, CDR1 is SQVTM and CDR2 is ANQGSEA. The CDR3 sequence is 10 residues long.

The V and J genes are TRBV4-1 and TRBJ2-3; D call uncertain. CDR3 length: 18 residues. Germline V CDR1 and CDR2: MGHRA, YSYEKL. Trimming stripped 3 bases from V and 1 base from J, with 20 bases between. CDR3 nucleotides: TGCGCCAGCAGCCACCCACCTAGTAGGGTTGGAGGCACAGATACGCAGTATTTT. Translated, it gives CASSHPPSRVGGTDTQYF.

The genes are TRBV5-1 and TRBJ2-7; TRBD1 is a possible D gene (5 bases). V was trimmed by 3 bases and J by 7 bases, leaving 17 bases between them. CDR1 and CDR2 from the germline V gene are SGHRS and YFSETQ. This CDR3 spans 14 amino acids. CDR3 DNA sequence: TGCGCCAGCAGCTCCCGTGTAGGGGTCCGGGAGCAGTACTTC. This translates into CASSSRVGVREQYF. The variable domain in full, completed from reference TRBV5-1 and TRBJ2-7, reads KAGVTQTPRYLIKTRGQQVTLSCSPISGHRSVSWYQQTPGQGLQFLFEYFSETQRNKGNFPGRFSGRQFSNSRSEMNVSTLELGDSALYLCASSSRVGVREQYFGPGTRLTVT.

This clone was counted only a few times. The chain carries TRBV18 and TRBJ1-1; a weak D match, TRBD1 (5 bases). Between the trimmed V and J ends, which lost 5 bases and 1 base, there was a span of 8 bases. The CDR3 runs 13 residues. Per the germline V gene, CDR1 is KGHSH and CDR2 is LQKENI. The CDR3 loop reads CASSATGNTEAFF. In DNA, the CDR3 is TGTGCCAGCTCAGCTACAGGGAACACTGAAGCTTTCTTT.

The chain links TRBV21-1 to TRBJ1-5; the table names TRBD1, a call not compared with the DNA. TRBV21-1 is a listed pseudogene. This CDR3 region has 17 residues. The CDR3 region has the DNA TGTGCCAGCAGCAAAGTTGGGTCCCCCAGGAATGGTCAGCCCCAGCATTTT. Translating gives CASSKVGSPRNGQPQHF.

A few counts support this clone. This chain links TRBV5-1 with TRBJ2-1, with TRBD2 matching over 8 bases. In germline, CDR1 is SGHRS, CDR2 YFSETQ. The ends lost 4 bases at V and 10 bases at J; junction bases unmatched: 10. The CDR3 has 14 amino acids. CDR3: CASSEGLGVEEQFF. DNA for the CDR3: TGCGCCAGCAGCGAGGGACTAGGGGTAGAGGAGCAGTTCTTC. Combining the CDR3 with reference TRBV5-1 and TRBJ2-1 gives the whole variable domain KAGVTQTPRYLIKTRGQQVTLSCSPISGHRSVSWYQQTPGQGLQFLFEYFSETQRNKGNFPGRFSGRQFSNSRSEMNVSTLELGDSALYLCASSEGLGVEEQFFGPGTRLTVL.

This clone was detected a few times. The chain has TRBV6-5 and TRBJ1-3; no clear D. The CDR3 totals 14 residues. V gave up 10 bases and J gave up 3 bases, with 16 bases separating them. Germline V gene sequence: CDR1 MNHEY, CDR2 SVGAGI. The CDR3 nucleotides read TGTGCCATCGATCTGCGGGGAGATGGAAACACCATATATTTT. Protein: CAIDLRGDGNTIYF.

This clone was counted a few times. The J gene is TRBJ2-7, the V gene TRBV6-5; no reliable D call. The length of the CDR3 is 14 residues. V was trimmed by 8 bases and J by 2 bases, leaving 16 bases between them. The germline V gene has CDR1 MNHEY and CDR2 SVGAGI. The CDR3 sequence is CASARLQPPYEQYV. The DNA of the CDR3 is TGTGCCAGCGCTCGGCTACAGCCACCCTACGAGCAGTACGTC.

There are a few counts of this clone. The chain combines TRBV7-2 with TRBJ1-3, with D unresolved. V lost 5 bases and J lost 0, with 8 bases in between. Germline CDR1 is SGHTA and CDR2 is FQGNSA. There are 14 residues in the CDR3. The CDR3 region has the DNA TGTGCCAGCAGCCCCTCTATCTCTGGAAACACCATATATTTT. Protein: CASSPSISGNTIYF.

Turning to this clone: One junction end does not reproduce the germline sequence, and a read error may be involved. V gene TRBV4-3 combines with J gene TRBJ2-4; D is undetermined. The CDR3 loop spans 12 amino acids. Germline CDR1 and CDR2: LGHNA and YSLEER. The CDR3 here is CASSQDLVLKDF. Here the CDR3 DNA reads TGCGCCAGCAGCCAAGATTTGGTCCTTAAGGACTTC.

The rearrangement joins TRBV30 to TRBJ1-5; 7 nucleotides agree with TRBD1. The CDR3 contains 13 residues. Germline lookup yields CDR1 GTSNPN and CDR2 SVGIG (reference sequence). V was pared by 3 bases and J by 4 bases, with 3 bases of the junction left unmatched. CDR3 sequence reads: CAWSPQGNQPQHF. The CDR3 DNA sequence: TGTGCCTGGAGCCCACAGGGGAATCAGCCCCAGCATTTT.

A few counts support this clone. This rearrangement joins TRBV9 to TRBJ2-2; 10 nucleotides align to TRBD2. The CDR3 is made up of 14 amino acids. The V gene end was trimmed by 6 bases and the J gene end by 4 bases; junction bases not matched to a gene: 3. Germline V gene sequence: CDR1 SGDLS, CDR2 YYNGEE. CDR3 coding DNA: TGTGCCAGCACTAGCGGGAGCGGCACCGGGGAGCTGTTTTTT. Translated: CASTSGSGTGELFF.

This clone was picked up a small number of times. The same CDR3 can be traced to other DNA sequences in this sample. The chain recombines TRBV29-1 with TRBJ1-3; D is unclear. Per the germline V gene, CDR1 is SQVTM and CDR2 is ANQGSEA. The CDR3 extends over 11 amino acids. Trimming took off 3 bases at V and 4 bases at J, with 4 bases between the two ends. The CDR3 DNA follows: TGCAGCGTTGAGGGAGGAAACACCATATATTTT. This sequence encodes CSVEGGNTIYF. Combining the CDR3 with reference TRBV29-1 and TRBJ1-3 gives the whole variable domain SAVISQKPSRDICQRGTSLTIQCQVDSQVTMMFWYRQQPGQSLTLIATANQGSEATYESGFVIDKFPISRPNLTFSTLTVSNMSPEDSSIYLCSVEGGNTIYFGEGSWLTVV.

Many counts were recorded for this clone. This chain uses TRBV6-6 with TRBJ2-1; 8 nucleotides line up with TRBD2. With V trimmed by 10 bases and J by 5 bases, 7 bases remained unmatched. The CDR3 consists of 13 residues. Looked up from germline, CDR1 is MNHNY and CDR2 is SVGAGI (reference sequence). The CDR3 loop reads CAIVGRGDNEQFF. DNA for the CDR3: TGTGCCATCGTGGGGCGGGGGGACAATGAGCAGTTCTTC.

This clone has a handful of counts. The chain has TRBV27 and TRBJ1-5; the D gene is possibly TRBD1 (6 bases). Trimming shortened V by 6 bases and J by 1 base, and 7 bases separated the two germline ends. Germline V CDR1 and CDR2: MNHEY, SMNVEV (reference sequence). CDR3 size: 13 residues. Written as DNA, the CDR3 is TGTGCCAGCAGAACAGGGAGCAATCAGCCCCAGCATTTT. The encoded protein is CASRTGSNQPQHF.

The chain employs TRBV7-2 and TRBJ1-2, with 7 nucleotides matching TRBD1. This CDR3 region has 14 residues. The ends lost 1 base at V and 6 bases at J; junction bases unmatched: 5. CDR1 and CDR2 from the germline V gene are SGHTA and FQGNSA. The CDR3 reads CASSLGQGENGYTF. As DNA, the CDR3 is TGTGCCAGCAGCTTAGGCCAGGGGGAGAATGGCTACACCTTC.

V and J are TRBV6-6 and TRBJ2-1; D gene ambiguous. Per germline, CDR1 MNHNY and CDR2 SVGAGI (reference sequence). This CDR3 spans 14 amino acids. Trimming took off 6 bases at V and 9 bases at J, with 18 bases between the two ends. The CDR3 is CASSPARMSGEQFF. As DNA, the CDR3 is TGTGCCAGCAGCCCGGCCCGGATGTCCGGTGAGCAGTTCTTC.

This clone was seen a few times. The chain joins TRBV29-1 to TRBJ1-2; D is unclear. V was shortened by 6 bases and J by 8 bases, with 22 bases between the two germline ends. The CDR3 loop spans 14 amino acids. Per germline, CDR1 SQVTM and CDR2 ANQGSEA. Written as DNA, the CDR3 is TGCAGCGTCGAGGAGTCCCGGGGTGAGGGCGGCTACACCTTC. As protein: CSVEESRGEGGYTF.

The chain employs TRBV5-1 and TRBJ2-3; possibly TRBD1 or TRBD2 for D (5 bases each). The CDR3 sequence is 15 residues long. Trimming took off 4 bases at V and 6 bases at J, with 18 bases between the two ends. The germline gives CDR1 SGHRS, CDR2 YFSETQ. CDR3 DNA: TGCGCCAGCAGCCCCGGGACCCTAAACGGGGATACGCAGTATTTT. Translation gives CASSPGTLNGDTQYF.

This chain links TRBV29-1 with TRBJ2-1, with D unresolved. Germline loops: CDR1 SQVTM, CDR2 ANQGSEA. With 5 bases removed from V and 6 bases from J, the gap between germline ends came to 14 bases. The CDR3 length is 13 residues. DNA of the CDR3: TGCAGCGTTTCACAAGGTCCATCCAATGAGCAGTTCTTC. Protein sequence: CSVSQGPSNEQFF.

The rearrangement uses TRBV29-1 and TRBJ2-7; D remains unclear. V gave up 4 bases and J gave up 0 bases, with 4 bases separating them. CDR1 and CDR2 (germline): SQVTM, ANQGSEA. The CDR3 covers 11 residues. The DNA for the CDR3 is TGCAGCGTTGGAAGCTCCTACGAGCAGTACGTC. The encoded protein is CSVGSSYEQYV.

The rearrangement joins TRBV6-5 to TRBJ1-6, with D possibly being TRBD1 (5 bases). This CDR3 has 14 residues. Trimming cost V 2 bases and J 7 bases, with 9 bases left between them. Germline CDR1 is MNHEY and CDR2 is SVGAGI. CDR3 DNA sequence: TGTGCCAGCAGTTACCGGGGCGAAAATTCACCCCTCCACTTT. Its protein product is CASSYRGENSPLHF.

In this sample, this clone turned up many times. This chain links TRBV18 with TRBJ2-3, with D uncertain. Germline V gene lookup returns CDR1 KGHSH and CDR2 LQKENI. Trimming stripped 4 bases from V and 2 bases from J, with 10 bases between. The CDR3 covers 14 residues. The CDR3 is CASSRKSATDTQYF. The CDR3 nucleotides are TGTGCCAGCTCACGAAAGTCTGCCACAGATACGCAGTATTTT. Based on the CDR3 plus reference TRBV18 and TRBJ2-3, the full variable domain is NAGVMQNPRHLVRRRGQEARLRCSPMKGHSHVYWYRQLPEEGLKFMVYLQKENIIDESGMPKERFSAEFPKEGPSILRIQQVVRGDSAAYFCASSRKSATDTQYFGPGTRLTVL.

The V and J genes are TRBV5-5 and TRBJ1-2, with D possibly matching TRBD1 (6 bases). Germline V gene sequence: CDR1 SGHKS, CDR2 YYEKEE (reference sequence). Between the trimmed V and J ends, which lost 4 bases and 4 bases, there was a span of 17 bases. The CDR3 runs 15 residues. This CDR3 is CASSAVPGATYGYTF. CDR3 nucleotide sequence: TGTGCCAGCAGCGCCGTACCAGGGGCCACCTATGGCTACACCTTC.

The chain uses TRBV4-1 and TRBJ1-6, with D uncertain. Between the trimmed V and J ends, which lost 0 bases and 5 bases, there was a span of 17 bases. Germline CDR1 reads MGHRA; CDR2 reads YSYEKL. The CDR3 consists of 18 residues. The CDR3 is CASSQEALGFSNNSPLHF. DNA of the CDR3: TGCGCCAGCAGCCAAGAAGCTCTCGGCTTCTCAAATAATTCACCCCTCCACTTT.

This clone has ten or more counts. J is TRBJ2-2 and V is TRBV4-2; D is unresolved. Germline CDR1 is LGHNA and CDR2 is YNFKEQ. The CDR3 has 13 amino acids. V lost 2 bases to trimming and J lost 3 bases, with 4 bases between them. The CDR3 bases are TGTGCCAGCAGCCAATCAGACACCGGGGAGCTGTTTTTT. Protein sequence: CASSQSDTGELFF.

This clone was counted many times. This sequence joins TRBV9 and TRBJ2-7, with 10 nucleotides matching TRBD2. The CDR3 is 16 amino acids. J lost 2 bases, V lost 0 bases, and 5 bases had no gene match. CDR1 and CDR2 from the germline V gene are SGDLS and YYNGEE. For the CDR3, the DNA is TGTGCCAGCAGCGTAGATCCTAGCGGGGGAACCTACGAGCAGTACTTC. Its protein product is CASSVDPSGGTYEQYF.

The V call is TRBV6-5, the J call TRBJ1-4; D unresolved. This CDR3 comprises 14 residues. Deletions cut 10 bases from V and 1 base from J, with 13 bases between. From germline, CDR1 is MNHEY and CDR2 SVGAGI. The CDR3 DNA reads TGTGCCAACGAACTAGGATTAACTAATGAAAAACTGTTTTTT. As protein: CANELGLTNEKLFF.

The genes are TRBV4-3 and TRBJ1-1, with 8 bases identical to TRBD1. The V gene end was trimmed by 1 base and the J gene end by 7 bases; junction bases not matched to a gene: 8. The CDR3 loop spans 15 amino acids. The germline gives CDR1 LGHNA, CDR2 YSLEER. The CDR3 protein is CASSQGATGAIEAFF. In DNA form, the CDR3 reads TGCGCCAGCAGCCAAGGCGCGACAGGGGCTATTGAAGCTTTCTTT.